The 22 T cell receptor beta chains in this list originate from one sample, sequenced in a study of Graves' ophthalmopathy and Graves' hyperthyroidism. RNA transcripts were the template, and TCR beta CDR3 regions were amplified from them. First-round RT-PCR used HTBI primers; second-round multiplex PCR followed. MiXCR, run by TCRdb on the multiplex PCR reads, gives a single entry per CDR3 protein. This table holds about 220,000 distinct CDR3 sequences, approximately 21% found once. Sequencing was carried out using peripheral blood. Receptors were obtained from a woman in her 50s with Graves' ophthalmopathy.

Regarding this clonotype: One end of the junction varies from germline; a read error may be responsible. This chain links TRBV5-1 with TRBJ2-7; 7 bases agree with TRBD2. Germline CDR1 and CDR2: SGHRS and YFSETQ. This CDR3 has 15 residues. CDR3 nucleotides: TGCGTCAGCAGCTTTAACGGGAGGCCCGGAGGCGAGCAGTACTTC. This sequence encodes CVSSFNGRPGGEQYF. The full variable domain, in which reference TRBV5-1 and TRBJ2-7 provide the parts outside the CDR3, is KAGVTQTPRYLIKTRGQQVTLSCSPISGHRSVSWYQQTPGQGLQFLFEYFSETQRNKGNFPGRFSGRQFSNSRSEMNVSTLELGDSALYLCVSSFNGRPGGEQYFGPGTRLTVT.

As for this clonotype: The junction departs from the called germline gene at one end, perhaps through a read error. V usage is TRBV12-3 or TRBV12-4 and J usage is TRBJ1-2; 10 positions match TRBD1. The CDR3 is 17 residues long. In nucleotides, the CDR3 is TGTGCCAGCAGCCCCGGACAGGGGGAGCGGTATTTTCATGGCTACATCTTC. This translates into CASSPGQGERYFHGYIF.

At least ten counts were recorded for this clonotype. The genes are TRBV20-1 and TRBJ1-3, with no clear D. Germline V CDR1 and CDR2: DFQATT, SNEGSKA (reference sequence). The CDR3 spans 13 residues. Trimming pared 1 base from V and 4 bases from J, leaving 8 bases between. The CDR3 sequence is CSARGDSGNTIYF. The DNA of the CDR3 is TGCAGTGCTAGAGGTGACTCAGGAAACACCATATATTTT.

The DNA of the CDR3 is TGTGCCAGCTGGCGTTGGGGGTCCAGCTCCTACGAGCAGTACTTC. Translated, it gives CASWRWGSSSYEQYF. The chain recombines TRBV6-2 or TRBV6-3 with TRBJ2-7; either TRBD1 or TRBD2 may fit D (5 bases each). V lost 8 bases and J 0 bases, leaving 17 bases between the germline ends. Germline loops: CDR1 MNHEY, CDR2 SVGEGT. The length of the CDR3 is 15 residues.

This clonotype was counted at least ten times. The CDR3 region has the DNA TGTGCCAGCAGTCTCAAATCTGAAGCTTTCTTT. Translated: CASSLKSEAFF. The J gene is TRBJ1-1, the V gene TRBV2; D uncertain. Between the trimmed V and J ends, which lost 5 bases and 6 bases, there was a span of 7 bases. Germline loops: CDR1 SNHLY, CDR2 FYNNEI. The CDR3 runs 11 residues.

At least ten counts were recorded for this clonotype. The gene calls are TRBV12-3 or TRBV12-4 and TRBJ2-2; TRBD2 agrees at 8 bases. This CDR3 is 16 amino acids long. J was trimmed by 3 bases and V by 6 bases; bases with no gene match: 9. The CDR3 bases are TGTGCCAGCAGACCCCCGGGACTAGTAGACACCGGGGAGCTGTTTTTT. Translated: CASRPPGLVDTGELFF.

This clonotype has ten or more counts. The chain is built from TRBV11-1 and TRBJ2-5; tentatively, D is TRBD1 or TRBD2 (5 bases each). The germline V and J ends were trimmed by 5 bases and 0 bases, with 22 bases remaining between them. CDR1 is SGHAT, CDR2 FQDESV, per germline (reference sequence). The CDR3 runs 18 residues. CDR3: CASSRLPLAGFHQETQYF. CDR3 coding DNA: TGTGCCAGCAGCCGCCTGCCTCTAGCAGGGTTCCACCAAGAGACCCAGTACTTC.

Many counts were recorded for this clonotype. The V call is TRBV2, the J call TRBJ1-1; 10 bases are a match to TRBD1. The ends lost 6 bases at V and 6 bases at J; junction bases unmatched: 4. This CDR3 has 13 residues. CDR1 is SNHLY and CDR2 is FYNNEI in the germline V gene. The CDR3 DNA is TGTGCCAGCAGCGGACAGGGGGGAGCTGAAGCTTTCTTT. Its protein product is CASSGQGGAEAFF. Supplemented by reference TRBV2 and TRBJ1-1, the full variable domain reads EPEVTQTPSHQVTQMGQEVILRCVPISNHLYFYWYRQILGQKVEFLVSFYNNEISEKSEIFDDQFSVERPDGSNFTLKIRSTKLEDSAMYFCASSGQGGAEAFFGQGTRLTVV.

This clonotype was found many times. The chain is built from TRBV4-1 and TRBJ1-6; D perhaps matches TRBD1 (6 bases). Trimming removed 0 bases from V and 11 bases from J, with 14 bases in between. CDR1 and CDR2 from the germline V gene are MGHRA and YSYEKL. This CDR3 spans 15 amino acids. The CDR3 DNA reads TGCGCCAGCAGCCAAGAAGACAGGCAATCCGCACCCCTCCACTTT. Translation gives CASSQEDRQSAPLHF.

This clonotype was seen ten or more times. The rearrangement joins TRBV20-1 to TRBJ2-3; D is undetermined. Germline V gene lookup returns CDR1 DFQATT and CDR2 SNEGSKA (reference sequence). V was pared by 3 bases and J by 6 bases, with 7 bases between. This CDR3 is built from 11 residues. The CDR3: CSASLVDTQYF. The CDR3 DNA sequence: TGCAGTGCTAGTTTGGTGGATACGCAGTATTTT.

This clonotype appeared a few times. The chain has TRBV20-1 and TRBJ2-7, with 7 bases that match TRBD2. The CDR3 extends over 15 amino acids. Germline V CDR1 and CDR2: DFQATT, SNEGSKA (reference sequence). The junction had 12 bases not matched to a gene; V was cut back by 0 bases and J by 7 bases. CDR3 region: CSARETGGVPREQYF. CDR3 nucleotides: TGCAGTGCTAGAGAGACGGGAGGCGTCCCCCGGGAGCAGTACTTC.

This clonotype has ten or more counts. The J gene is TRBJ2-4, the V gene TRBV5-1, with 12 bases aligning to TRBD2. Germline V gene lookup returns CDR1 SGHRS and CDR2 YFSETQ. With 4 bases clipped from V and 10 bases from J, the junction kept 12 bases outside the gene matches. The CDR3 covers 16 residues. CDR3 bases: TGCGCCAGCAGCCCAACCACCGGGACTAGCGGGTGGATTCAGTACTTC. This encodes CASSPTTGTSGWIQYF.

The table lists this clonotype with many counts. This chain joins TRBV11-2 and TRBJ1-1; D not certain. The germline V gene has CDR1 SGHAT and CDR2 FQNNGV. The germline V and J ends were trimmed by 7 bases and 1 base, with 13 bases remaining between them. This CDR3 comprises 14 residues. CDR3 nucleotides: TGTGCCAGCATCCTACGGGCTTCGAACACTGAAGCTTTCTTT. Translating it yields CASILRASNTEAFF.

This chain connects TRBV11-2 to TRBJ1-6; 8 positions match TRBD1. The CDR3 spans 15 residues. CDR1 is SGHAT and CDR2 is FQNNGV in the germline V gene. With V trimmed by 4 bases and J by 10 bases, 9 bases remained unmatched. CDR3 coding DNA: TGTGCCAGCAGCTACGGGACAGGATTTCGGTCACCCCTCCACTTT. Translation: CASSYGTGFRSPLHF.

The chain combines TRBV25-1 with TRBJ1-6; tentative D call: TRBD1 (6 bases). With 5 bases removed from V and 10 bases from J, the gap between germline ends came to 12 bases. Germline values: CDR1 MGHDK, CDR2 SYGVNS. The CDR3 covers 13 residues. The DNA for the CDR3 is TGTGCCAGCAGTACCCGAGGGGGATCACCCCTCCACTTT. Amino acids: CASSTRGGSPLHF.

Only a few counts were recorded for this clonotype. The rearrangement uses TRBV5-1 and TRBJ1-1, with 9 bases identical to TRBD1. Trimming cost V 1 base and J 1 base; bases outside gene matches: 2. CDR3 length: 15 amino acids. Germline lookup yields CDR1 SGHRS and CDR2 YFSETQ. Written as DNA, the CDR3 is TGCGCCAGCAGCTTGAGGACAGGGGAGAACACTGAAGCTTTCTTT. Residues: CASSLRTGENTEAFF.

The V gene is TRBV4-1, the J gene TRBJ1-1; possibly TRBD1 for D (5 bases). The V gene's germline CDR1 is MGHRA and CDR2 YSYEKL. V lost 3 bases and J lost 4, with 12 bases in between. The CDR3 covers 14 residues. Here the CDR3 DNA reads TGCGCCAGCAGCCAGGGGGGGTTAAGCACTGAAGCTTTCTTT. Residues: CASSQGGLSTEAFF.

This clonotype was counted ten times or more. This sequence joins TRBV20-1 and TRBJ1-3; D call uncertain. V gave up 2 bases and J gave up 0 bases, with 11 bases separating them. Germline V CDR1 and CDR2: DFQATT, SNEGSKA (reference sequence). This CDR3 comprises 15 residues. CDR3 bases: TGCAGTGCTAGAACTGACACCTACTCTGGAAACACCATATATTTT. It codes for CSARTDTYSGNTIYF.

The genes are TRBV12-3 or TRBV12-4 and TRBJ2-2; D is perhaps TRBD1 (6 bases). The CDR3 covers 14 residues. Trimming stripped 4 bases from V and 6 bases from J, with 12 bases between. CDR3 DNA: TGTGCCAGCAGTTCCGGGACAATGTCCGGGGAGCTGTTTTTT. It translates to CASSSGTMSGELFF.

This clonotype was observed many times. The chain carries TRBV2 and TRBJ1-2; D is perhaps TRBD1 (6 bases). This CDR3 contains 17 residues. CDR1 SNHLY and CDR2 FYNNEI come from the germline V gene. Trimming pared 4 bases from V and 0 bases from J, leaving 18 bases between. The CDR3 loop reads CASSVQGSSLANYGYTF. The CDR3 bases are TGTGCCAGCAGTGTGCAGGGGTCCTCCCTAGCTAACTATGGCTACACCTTC. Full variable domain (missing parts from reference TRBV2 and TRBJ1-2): EPEVTQTPSHQVTQMGQEVILRCVPISNHLYFYWYRQILGQKVEFLVSFYNNEISEKSEIFDDQFSVERPDGSNFTLKIRSTKLEDSAMYFCASSVQGSSLANYGYTFGSGTRLTVV.

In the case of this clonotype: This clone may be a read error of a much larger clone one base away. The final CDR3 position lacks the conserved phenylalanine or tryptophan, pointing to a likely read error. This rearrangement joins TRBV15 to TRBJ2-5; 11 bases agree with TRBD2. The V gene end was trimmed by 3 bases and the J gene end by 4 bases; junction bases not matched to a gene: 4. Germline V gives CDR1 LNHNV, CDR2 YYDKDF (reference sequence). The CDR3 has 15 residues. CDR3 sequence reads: CATSRGLAGGETQYL. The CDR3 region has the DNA TGTGCCACCAGCAGGGGGCTAGCGGGAGGAGAGACCCAGTACTTA.

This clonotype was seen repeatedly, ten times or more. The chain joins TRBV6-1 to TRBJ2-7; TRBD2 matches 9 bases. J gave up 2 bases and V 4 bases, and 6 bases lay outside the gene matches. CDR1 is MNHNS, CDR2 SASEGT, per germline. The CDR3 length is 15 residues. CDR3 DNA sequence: TGTGCCAGCAGTGTTGAGCGGGGGGCCCCCTACGAGCAGTACTTC. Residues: CASSVERGAPYEQYF.